This T cell receptor beta chain was documented in a study of T cells in women clearing cervical HPV infection (dated by TCRdb to between 2017 and 2018). Some background on the complete study: The cases were 25 women with histologically confirmed HPV16-related CIN3 or worse, and 2 of those women had invasive cancers. The controls were fewer than 30 women whose single incident HPV16 infection cleared within 12 months with no development of precancer or cancer. Blood from cases was collected at the visit at which the lesion was first identified, whereas blood from controls was collected once infection was no longer detected. For cases, a median interval of roughly 150 days, with an interquartile range of about 90 to 200 days, was observed between lesion detection and blood sampling. Since only a few of the women had HLA typing available, the possibility that HLA type was acting as a confounder could not be ruled out. This exploratory proof-of-principle case-control study, nested within the Guanacaste HPV Natural History Study in Costa Rica, compared TCR repertoires among women with different cervical HPV16 outcomes. Cases and controls were matched on year of sample collection and on age within five years. Median age was about 32 years in cases versus roughly 40 in controls, and baseline characteristics did not differ significantly. The parent cohort enrolled 8,500 to 13,000 women aged 18 or older in Guanacaste, Costa Rica, during about 1993 to 1994 and followed them for roughly seven years. Five blinded duplicates per group were added as quality controls, giving roughly 60 samples: 50 participants and some ten replicates. Paper-wide results and their limitations: TRBV6-7 relative abundance was lower in cases than in controls (roughly 0.12% versus 0.15%; Bonferroni P = 0.0008). The cross-sectional design could not show whether associations preceded infection or resulted from it; effector/memory subsets and HPV-specific T cells were not isolated. By combining richness with V gene abundances, random forest classifiers separated cases from controls with an estimated AUC of around 0.85. TCR repertoire richness was significantly higher in CIN3+ cases than in controls across sequencing depths, while evenness did not differ. T-cell numbers per sample were unknown, so richness differences could reflect varying T-cell content rather than repertoire biology.

Points on this clone: Its binding antigen is unknown. The CDR3 extends 3 residues past the end of the read, so its final part is completed from the germline J gene.

Every participant had a single incident cervical HPV16 infection, and women with prevalent HPV16 infections were excluded. Cervical HPV DNA was detected with MY09/MY11 PCR, and genotyping was done with dot-blot hybridization. Roughly 15 mL of heparinized blood were centrifuged, and the buffy coat was aliquoted, frozen at -30°C, then stored at -80°C. QIAGEN kits were used to extract genomic DNA from the buffy coat specimens. TCR beta CDR3 regions were amplified by multiplex PCR using the immunoSEQ assay from an average of about 1,200 ng genomic DNA per sample. To correct primer bias, the assay used a complete synthetic TCR repertoire to set an amplification baseline. The amplicons were sequenced using the Illumina platform. The original pipeline was this. Sequences were error-corrected by clustering with frequency ratios and a modified nearest-neighbor algorithm, then analyzed in the immunoSEQ Analyzer with IMGT gene definitions. TCR richness and evenness were averaged over 20 rarefaction repeats at each rarefaction depth, excluding samples with fewer sequences than the depth. V, D and J gene relative abundances were compared between groups with Wilcoxon rank sum tests, applying FDR correction. Blinded duplicates gave an intraclass correlation of around 96% for TCR richness and an average of about 74% across 66 gene segments. TCRdb's version of the immuneACCESS table is confined to in-frame rearrangements and falls short of the full clone set. An unresolved V gene accounts for under half of the shortfall where checked; the remainder is of unknown origin. V and J calls plus clone size are reproduced from that table; the DNA served to infer D and trimming. This sample's table has entries for more than 20,000 clones. The ten biggest clones cover approximately 9.8% of the sample.

V is clipped by 2 bases and J by 0 bases, and the sequence between their germline boundaries is 8 bases long. From the germline V gene, CDR1 is SGHTA and CDR2 is FQGTGA. There are 14 amino acids in the CDR3, from cysteine to phenylalanine inclusive. The DNA covers only part of the CDR3, 33 bases in frame from base 1. Sequencing input: blood buffy coat. The clonotype was recovered from a woman between 18 and 70 years old with a cervical HPV16 infection that either progressed to CIN3+ or cleared (not recorded which). The chain couples TRBV7-3 to TRBJ2-7, with the D gene not confidently named. The encoded CDR3 is CASSLRQDSYEQYF. CDR3 DNA, as far as it was read: TGTGCCAGCAGCTTACGGCAGGACTCCTACGAG.